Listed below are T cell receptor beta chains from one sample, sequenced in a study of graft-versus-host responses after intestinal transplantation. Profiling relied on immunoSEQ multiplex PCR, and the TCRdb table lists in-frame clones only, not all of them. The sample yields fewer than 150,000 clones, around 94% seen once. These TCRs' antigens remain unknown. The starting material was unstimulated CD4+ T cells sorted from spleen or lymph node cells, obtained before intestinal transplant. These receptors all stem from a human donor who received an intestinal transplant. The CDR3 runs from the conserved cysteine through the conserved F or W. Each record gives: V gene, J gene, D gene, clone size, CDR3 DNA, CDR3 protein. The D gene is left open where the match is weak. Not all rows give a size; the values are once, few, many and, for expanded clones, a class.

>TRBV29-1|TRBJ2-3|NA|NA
TGCAGCGTTGAAGAGATACCCCCAGATACGCAGTATTTT
CSVEEIPPDTQYF
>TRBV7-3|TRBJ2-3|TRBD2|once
TGTGCCAGCAGCTTAGGGTCTAGCGGGGTCTCTGATACGCAGTATTTT
CASSLGSSGVSDTQYF
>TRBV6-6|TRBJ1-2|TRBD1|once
TGTGCCAGCAGTTACTTGGGACAGGTGGTCTATGGCTACACCTTC
CASSYLGQVVYGYTF
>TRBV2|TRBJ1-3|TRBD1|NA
TGTGCCAGCAGTGCCCGGACAGGGACGGGAAACACCATATATTTT
CASSARTGTGNTIYF
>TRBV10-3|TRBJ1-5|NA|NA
TGTGCCATCAGTGATTTAGGGGGGAGCAATCAGCCCCAGCATTTT
CAISDLGGSNQPQHF
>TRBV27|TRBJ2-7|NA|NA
TGTGCCAGCAGTTTATACCGGGACTCCGAGCAGTACTTC
CASSLYRDSEQYF
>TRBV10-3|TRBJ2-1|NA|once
TGTGCCATCAGTGAGGGGGGGGCGTCGGGGAATGAGCAGTTCTTC
CAISEGGASGNEQFF
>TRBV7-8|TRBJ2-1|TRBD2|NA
TGTGCCAGCAGCTTAGAGGGACTAGGGTTACTCAATGAGCAGTTCTTC
CASSLEGLGLLNEQFF
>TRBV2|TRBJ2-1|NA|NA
TGTGCCAGCATCGGGGGTTACAATGAGCAGTTCTTC
CASIGGYNEQFF
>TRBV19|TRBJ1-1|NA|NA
TGTGCCAGTAGTAGCCACGGAACAGCTTACACTGAAGCTTTCTTT
CASSSHGTAYTEAFF
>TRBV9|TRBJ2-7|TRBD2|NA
TGTGCCAGCAGCGCAGGACTAGCGGGGACCTACGAGCAGTACTTC
CASSAGLAGTYEQYF
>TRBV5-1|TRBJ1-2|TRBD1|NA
TGCGCCAGCAGCCCCATGGGACAGGGCTATGGCTACACCTTC
CASSPMGQGYGYTF
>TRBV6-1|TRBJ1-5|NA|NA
TGTGCCAGCAGTGAATATTGGCTGAGCAATCAGCCCCAGCATTTT
CASSEYWLSNQPQHF
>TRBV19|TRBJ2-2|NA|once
TGTGCCGCAACTAAAGACAGGCCGGGGGGGGAGCTGTTTTTT
CAATKDRPGGELFF
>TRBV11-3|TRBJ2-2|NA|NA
TGTGCCAGCAGCTTAGATCGGAACACCGGGGAGCTGTTTTTT
CASSLDRNTGELFF
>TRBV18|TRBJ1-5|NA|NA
TGTGCCAGCTCACCATCCGGGGGGTCAGGTCAGCCCCAGCATTTT
CASSPSGGSGQPQHF
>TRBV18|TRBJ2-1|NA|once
TGTGCCAGCTCACCGGAGTCTTACTCCTCTGAGCAGTTCTTC
CASSPESYSSEQFF
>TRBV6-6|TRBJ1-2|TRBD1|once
TGTGCCAGCAGTGAGACAGGGACGAACTATGGCTACACCTTC
CASSETGTNYGYTF
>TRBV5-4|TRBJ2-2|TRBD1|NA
TGTGCCAGCAGCTTCGGGACAGTTTTTTTGGCCGGGGAGCTGTTTTTT
CASSFGTVFLAGELFF
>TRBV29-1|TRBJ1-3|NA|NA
TGCAGCGTTGCTTCGGGAAACACCATATATTTT
CSVASGNTIYF
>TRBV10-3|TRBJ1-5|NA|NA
TGTGCCATCTCGGGTGGAAATCAGCCCCAGCATTTT
CAISGGNQPQHF
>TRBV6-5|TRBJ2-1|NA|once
TGTGCCAGCAGTGTTTCAGAGATCCGCGAGTTCTTC
CASSVSEIREFF
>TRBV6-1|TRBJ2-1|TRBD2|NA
TGTGCCAGCAGGCGGGAACTAGCGCTCTACAATGAGCAGTTCTTC
CASRRELALYNEQFF
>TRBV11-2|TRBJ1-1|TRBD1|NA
TGTGCCAGCACTCTAGACAGGGGGAACACTGAAGCTTTCTTT
CASTLDRGNTEAFF
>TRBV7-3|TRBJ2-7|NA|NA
TGTGCCAGCAGCCCCGGAGGCAGGGGATCATACGAGCAGTACTTC
CASSPGGRGSYEQYF
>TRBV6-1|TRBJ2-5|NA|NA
TGTGCCAGCAGCGAGGTCAGGTCGGGGACCCAGTACTTC
CASSEVRSGTQYF
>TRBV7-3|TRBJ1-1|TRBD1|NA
TGTGCCAGCAGCTCGACAGGGTTCACTGAAGCTTTCTTT
CASSSTGFTEAFF
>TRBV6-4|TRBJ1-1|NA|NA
TGTGCCAGCAGCGACAGCTACGCTACTGAAGCTTTCTTT
CASSDSYATEAFF
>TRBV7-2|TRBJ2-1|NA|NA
TGTGCCAGCAGCTTATCAGCCTTTGGGTCCTACAATGAGCAGTTCTTC
CASSLSAFGSYNEQFF
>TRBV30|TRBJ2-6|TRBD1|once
TGTGCCTGGAGAACCTTACCGGGACAGGACCCCTCTGGGGCCAACGTCCTGACTTTC
CAWRTLPGQDPSGANVLTF
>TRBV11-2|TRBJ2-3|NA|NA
TGTGCCAGCAGCTTAAGTGACCGAAACACAGATACGCAGTATTTT
CASSLSDRNTDTQYF
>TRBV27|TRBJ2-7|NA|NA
TGTGCCAGCAGTTTAGGAGGTGAAAACAGGGCCTACGAGCAGTACTTC
CASSLGGENRAYEQYF
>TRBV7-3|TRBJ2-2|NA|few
TGTGCCAGCAGCCCCTCCAGGGATCACACCGGGGAGCTGTTTTTT
CASSPSRDHTGELFF
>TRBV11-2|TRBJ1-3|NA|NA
TGTGCCAGCAGCTTCAGAGGGTCCACTGGAAACACCATATATTTT
CASSFRGSTGNTIYF
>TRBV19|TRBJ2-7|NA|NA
TGTGCCAGTAGTATAATTGCCAGTGCCTACGAGCAGTACTTC
CASSIIASAYEQYF
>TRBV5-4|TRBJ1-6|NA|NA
TGTGCCAGCAGCTTAACAGGGCTCCTACAGGGATCACCCCTCCACTTT
CASSLTGLLQGSPLHF
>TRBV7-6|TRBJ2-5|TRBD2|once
TGTGCCAGCAGCTCCCCTAGGGGACTAGCAGGAGAAGAGACCCAGTACTTC
CASSSPRGLAGEETQYF
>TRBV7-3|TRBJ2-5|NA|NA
TGTGCCAGCAGCCCCGGTCTAGTCGCCAAAGAGACCCAGTACTTC
CASSPGLVAKETQYF
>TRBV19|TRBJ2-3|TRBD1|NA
TGTGCCAGTAGTCCCCGAGGACAGGGACGCACAGATACGCAGTATTTT
CASSPRGQGRTDTQYF
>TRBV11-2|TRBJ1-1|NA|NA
TGTGCCAGCAGCCGCCTGGACAGTCGCACTGAAGCTTTCTTT
CASSRLDSRTEAFF
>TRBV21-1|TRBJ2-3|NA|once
TGTGCCAGCAGCGTGGCACACAGCACAGATACGCAGTATTTT
CASSVAHSTDTQYF
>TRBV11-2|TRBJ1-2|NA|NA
TGTGCCAGCAGCTTAGGAGGGGGAATTGCTTATGGCTACACCTTC
CASSLGGGIAYGYTF
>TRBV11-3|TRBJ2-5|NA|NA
TGTGCCAGCAGCTCTAACTGGCAAGAGACCCAGTACTTC
CASSSNWQETQYF
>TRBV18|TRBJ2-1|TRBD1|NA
TGTGCCAGCTCACCACCAAACAGGGGTTACAATGAGCAGTTCTTC
CASSPPNRGYNEQFF
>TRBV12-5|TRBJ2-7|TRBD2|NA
TGTGCTAGTGGTTTGAGGGCGGGGGTGCCCTACGAGCAGTACTTC
CASGLRAGVPYEQYF
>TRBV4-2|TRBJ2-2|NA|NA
TGTGCCAGCAGCCAAGAAGGTGGCGGGGAGCTGTTTTTT
CASSQEGGGELFF
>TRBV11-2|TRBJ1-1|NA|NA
TGTGCCAGCAGCTCAGGTCTGATGAACACTGAAGCTTTCTTT
CASSSGLMNTEAFF
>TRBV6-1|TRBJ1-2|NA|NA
TGTGCCACACAGCTCTTGGGTCTCCCCGGTGGCTACACCTTC
CATQLLGLPGGYTF
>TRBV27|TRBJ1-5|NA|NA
TGTGCCAGCAACCCGGAGGGAATGAGGCGACCTGATCAGCCCCAGCATTTT
CASNPEGMRRPDQPQHF
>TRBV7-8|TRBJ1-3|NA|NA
TGTGCCAGCAGCTTGGGTGACTCTGGAAACACCATATATTTT
CASSLGDSGNTIYF
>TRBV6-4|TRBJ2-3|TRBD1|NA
TGTGCCAGCAGCGTGCAGGGGGCAGATACGCAGTATTTT
CASSVQGADTQYF
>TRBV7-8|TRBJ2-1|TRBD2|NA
TGTGCCAGCAGCTTCGTAGCGGGGGGGTACAATGAGCAGTTCTTC
CASSFVAGGYNEQFF
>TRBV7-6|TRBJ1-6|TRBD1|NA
TGTGCCAGCAGCTTAGAGGGGGCTAATTCACCCCTCCACTTT
CASSLEGANSPLHF
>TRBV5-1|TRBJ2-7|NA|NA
TGCGCCAGCAGCTTGGTCTGGGGACGCGACTACGAGCAGTACTTC
CASSLVWGRDYEQYF
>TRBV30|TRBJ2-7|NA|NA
TGTGCCTGGACTAGGGGGGTTGGACGGAGCTACGAGCAGTACTTC
CAWTRGVGRSYEQYF
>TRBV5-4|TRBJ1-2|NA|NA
TGTGCCAGCAGCACGAAACAGGGCCCCTATGGCTACACCTTC
CASSTKQGPYGYTF
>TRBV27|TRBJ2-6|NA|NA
TGTGCCAGCAGTTTAGAGGGCCGGCCCGGGGCCAACGTCCTGACTTTC
CASSLEGRPGANVLTF
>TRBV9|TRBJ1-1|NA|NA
TGTGCCAGCAGCGCGGCCCGGGACACTGAAGCTTTCTTT
CASSAARDTEAFF
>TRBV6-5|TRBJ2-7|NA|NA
TGTGCCAGCAGGACAGGTGGGGGCTACGAGCAGTACTTC
CASRTGGGYEQYF